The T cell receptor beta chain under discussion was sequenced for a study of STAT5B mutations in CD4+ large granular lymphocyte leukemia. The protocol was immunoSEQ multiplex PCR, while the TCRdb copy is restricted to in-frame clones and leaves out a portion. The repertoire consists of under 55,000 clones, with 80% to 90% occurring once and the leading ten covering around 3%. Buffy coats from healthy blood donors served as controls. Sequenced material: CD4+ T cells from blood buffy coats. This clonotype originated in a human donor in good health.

The CDR3 DNA follows: TGTGCCAGCAGCTTAGCTGGCGGGAGTCCCCCAGATACGCAGTATTTT. Translated: CASSLAGGSPPDTQYF. The J gene is TRBJ2-3, the V gene TRBV7-2; 7 bases line up with TRBD2. The CDR3 is 16 amino acids. Per germline, CDR1 SGHTA and CDR2 FQGNSA. V lost 0 bases and J lost 4; bases outside the gene matches: 7.